Here is one TCR beta chain with its context. No antigen is known for it. TCRdb's copy holds only in-frame clones and misses some; the assay was immunoSEQ multiplex PCR. Of more than 150,000 clones listed, almost 90% are singletons. This sample is drawn from a study of T cell responses to AZD1222 COVID-19 vaccine. Overall study results and limits: There were repertoire samples only from the period after the peak T cell response. Females outnumbered males among donors, who were mostly white British; clonal diversity was possibly underestimated. Seropositive at baseline were only a handful of AZD1222 recipients.

The sequence came from an adult in good health. The starting material was peripheral blood, obtained on day 0 of AZD1222 vaccination.

CDR3 sequence: CAWSVGGGLGYTF. The CDR3 nucleotides read TGTGCCTGGAGTGTAGGAGGGGGGCTTGGCTACACCTTC. The chain couples TRBV30 to TRBJ1-2, with a possible D match to TRBD1 (6 bases). The ends were cut back, 0 bases at V and 7 bases at J, with 12 bases in the middle. CDR1 is GTSNPN and CDR2 is SVGIG in the germline V gene (reference sequence). This CDR3 is 13 amino acids long.